This TCR beta chain was retrieved from a study of shared clonotypes between healthy human individuals. There were no recent acute infections or vaccinations among the donors, who were healthy HIV-negative adults. There are 12 residues in the CDR3. Germline values: CDR1 LNHDA, CDR2 SQIVND (reference sequence). The ends were cut back, 4 bases at V and 3 bases at J, with 6 bases in the middle. Sequencing used immunoSEQ multiplex PCR; TCRdb keeps in-frame clones, though not all of them. The top ten clones hold over 10% of a sample with about 490,000 clones, 75% to 85% of them seen once. The chain employs TRBV19 and TRBJ1-1; D is ambiguous. Sequencing was performed on PBMCs. The source of this sequence is a woman aged 40 to 49 in good health. Some clones in this sample may be carry-over from other donors' samples. CDR3 protein: CASSSGYTEAFF. The CDR3, as DNA: TGTGCCAGTAGTAGTGGTTACACTGAAGCTTTCTTT.